This TCR beta chain was captured by sequencing in a study of cytomegalovirus exposure and HLA in healthy donors. Study information: Among several hundred genotyped donors, around 81% fell in the Caucasian-associated ancestry cluster.

The CDR3 sequence is 19 residues long. The germline CDR1 and CDR2 sequences are GTSNPN and SVGIG (reference sequence). V was clipped by 4 bases and J by 0 bases, with 22 bases between them. With regard to this clone: As yet, its antigen is unknown.

Findings of the study overall: About 87% or about 30% of the time was how often most TCR beta V segments were productive, according to an earlier analysis. Analysis was carried out at a later point, and it linked a missense DCLRE1C variant to TCR beta V- and J-gene trimming. Clonal expansion was found to be greater in HLA-associated TCR beta chains than in equally common others in a later analysis.

PCR used 60 Vbeta primers and 13 Jbeta primers. Clones were read by immunoSEQ multiplex PCR, and TCRdb kept only the in-frame ones, dropping some. This repertoire shows roughly 120,000 clones, approximately 80% found once; its top ten account for roughly 6%. The sample consisted of PBMCs. The chain combines TRBV30 with TRBJ2-6; possible D gene TRBD1, 6 bases. The sequence was collected from a man aged 18 to 30 in good health and CMV-seropositive. The CDR3 coding sequence is TGTGCCTGGAACCCCTTTGGTAGGGGGTACCTCTCTGGGGCCAACGTCCTGACTTTC. This sequence encodes CAWNPFGRGYLSGANVLTF.